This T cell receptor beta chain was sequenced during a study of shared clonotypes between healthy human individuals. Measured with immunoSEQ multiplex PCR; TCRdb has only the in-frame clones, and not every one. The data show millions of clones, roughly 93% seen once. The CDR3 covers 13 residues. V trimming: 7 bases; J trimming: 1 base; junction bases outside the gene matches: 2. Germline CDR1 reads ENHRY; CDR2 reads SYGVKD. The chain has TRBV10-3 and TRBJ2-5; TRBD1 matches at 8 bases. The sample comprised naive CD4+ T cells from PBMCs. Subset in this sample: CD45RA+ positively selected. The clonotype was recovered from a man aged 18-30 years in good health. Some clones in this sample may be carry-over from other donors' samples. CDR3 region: CAIKDRAQETQYF. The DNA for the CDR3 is TGTGCCATCAAGGACAGGGCCCAAGAGACCCAGTACTTC.